This T cell receptor (beta chain) appears in the sequencing data of a study of T cells in Graves' hyperthyroidism and ophthalmopathy. Overall study context: Peripheral blood samples were taken at initial diagnosis, prior to any treatment.

Authors of the study amplified TCR beta CDR3 regions from RNA transcripts. Primed by the HTBI set, a first-round RT-PCR was run on the TCR CDR3. TCRdb re-called the multiplex PCR reads through MiXCR, storing one row per CDR3 protein. The repertoire holds 400,000 to 500,000 distinct CDR3 sequences, with roughly 14% as singletons. On the basis of clinical symptoms, serum thyroxine and TRAb, thyroid ultrasound and orbital computed tomography, diagnoses were made. PBMCs were obtained from about 9.9 ml fresh peripheral blood. CDR1 and CDR2 from the germline V gene are DFQATT and SNEGSKA (reference sequence). V shed 6 bases, J shed 2 bases, and the junction held 7 bases outside the gene matches. There are 14 residues in the CDR3. This clonotype was detected only a few times. A read error may be the cause here, since a much bigger clone is one base away.

Input material: blood. This chain uses TRBV20-1 with TRBJ2-3; 8 positions match TRBD2. This receptor was obtained from a man aged 18 to 35 with Graves' ophthalmopathy. The CDR3 spells CSAKTSATTDTQYF. CDR3 coding DNA: TGCAGTGCAAAGACTAGCGCCACCACAGATACGCAGTATTTT.